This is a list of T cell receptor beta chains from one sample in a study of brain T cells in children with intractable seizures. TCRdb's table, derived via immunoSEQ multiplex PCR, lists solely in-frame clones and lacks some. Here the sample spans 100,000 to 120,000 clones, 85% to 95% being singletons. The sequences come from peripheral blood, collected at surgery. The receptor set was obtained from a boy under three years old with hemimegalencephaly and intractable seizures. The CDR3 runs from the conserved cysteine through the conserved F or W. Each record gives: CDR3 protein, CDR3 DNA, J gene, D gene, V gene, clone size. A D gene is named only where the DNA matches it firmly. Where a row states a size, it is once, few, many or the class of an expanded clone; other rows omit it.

cdr3_aa: CSASHGYEQYF
cdr3_nt: TGCAGTGCTAGCCACGGCTACGAGCAGTACTTC
j_call: TRBJ2-7
d_call: NA
v_call: TRBV20-1
clone_size: NA

cdr3_aa: CASSLVFSGANEQFF
cdr3_nt: TGTGCCAGCAGCTTAGTTTTCTCAGGGGCCAATGAGCAGTTCTTC
j_call: TRBJ2-1
d_call: NA
v_call: TRBV7-9
clone_size: NA

cdr3_aa: CASKGTSQETQYF
cdr3_nt: TGTGCCAGCAAAGGGACTAGCCAAGAGACCCAGTACTTC
j_call: TRBJ2-5
d_call: TRBD2
v_call: TRBV12-3/TRBV12-4
clone_size: NA

cdr3_aa: CASSHKDYGYTF
cdr3_nt: TGCGCCAGCAGTCACAAGGATTATGGCTACACCTTC
j_call: TRBJ1-2
d_call: NA
v_call: TRBV23-1
clone_size: NA

cdr3_aa: CASSVGLTYEQYF
cdr3_nt: TGTGCCAGCAGTGTGGGACTAACCTACGAGCAGTACTTC
j_call: TRBJ2-7
d_call: TRBD2
v_call: TRBV2
clone_size: NA

cdr3_aa: CASSLAWASGRGANEQFF
cdr3_nt: TGTGCCAGCAGCTTAGCGTGGGCTAGCGGGAGGGGGGCCAATGAGCAGTTCTTC
j_call: TRBJ2-1
d_call: TRBD2
v_call: TRBV7-9
clone_size: NA

cdr3_aa: CASSLAGVMIYNEQFF
cdr3_nt: TGTGCCAGCAGTCTAGCGGGAGTGATGATCTACAATGAGCAGTTCTTC
j_call: TRBJ2-1
d_call: TRBD2
v_call: TRBV2
clone_size: NA

cdr3_aa: CASSQEPLAGGLSSYNEQFF
cdr3_nt: TGTGCCAGCAGCCAAGAGCCGCTAGCGGGAGGACTATCCTCCTACAATGAGCAGTTCTTC
j_call: TRBJ2-1
d_call: TRBD2
v_call: TRBV3-1/TRBV3-2
clone_size: once

cdr3_aa: CASSPRDRGNYGYTF
cdr3_nt: TGCGCCAGCAGCCCCCGGGACAGGGGGAACTATGGCTACACCTTC
j_call: TRBJ1-2
d_call: TRBD1
v_call: TRBV4-1
clone_size: NA

cdr3_aa: CASIQVPGAGEQYF
cdr3_nt: TGTGCCAGCATTCAAGTTCCGGGGGCGGGGGAGCAGTACTTC
j_call: TRBJ2-7
d_call: NA
v_call: TRBV27
clone_size: NA

cdr3_aa: CASKDRANSYEQYF
cdr3_nt: TGTGCCAGCAAGGACAGGGCAAACTCCTACGAGCAGTACTTC
j_call: TRBJ2-7
d_call: TRBD1
v_call: TRBV28
clone_size: NA

cdr3_aa: CASSAGTNYGYTF
cdr3_nt: TGTGCCAGCAGCGCCGGTACTAACTATGGCTACACCTTC
j_call: TRBJ1-2
d_call: NA
v_call: TRBV9
clone_size: NA

cdr3_aa: CASSWNRDTEAFF
cdr3_nt: TGTGCCAGCAGTTGGAACAGGGATACTGAAGCTTTCTTT
j_call: TRBJ1-1
d_call: NA
v_call: TRBV12-3/TRBV12-4
clone_size: NA

cdr3_aa: CASSLSQNSPLHF
cdr3_nt: TGTGCCAGCAGTTTATCCCAAAATTCACCCCTCCACTTT
j_call: TRBJ1-6
d_call: NA
v_call: TRBV27
clone_size: NA

cdr3_aa: CASSFAGQGGYEQYF
cdr3_nt: TGTGCCAGCAGCTTTGCTGGACAGGGGGGGTACGAGCAGTACTTC
j_call: TRBJ2-7
d_call: TRBD1
v_call: TRBV7-8
clone_size: NA

cdr3_aa: CASSESGSSYNEQFF
cdr3_nt: TGTGCCAGCAGTGAGTCCGGGAGCTCCTACAATGAGCAGTTCTTC
j_call: TRBJ2-1
d_call: NA
v_call: TRBV25-1
clone_size: NA

cdr3_aa: CASSLTGSSKEQFF
cdr3_nt: TGTGCCAGCAGCTTAACCGGTTCGTCCAAGGAGCAGTTCTTC
j_call: TRBJ2-1
d_call: NA
v_call: TRBV7-3
clone_size: once

cdr3_aa: CASSLGGSPKGEQYF
cdr3_nt: TGTGCCAGCAGTTTAGGAGGGTCCCCTAAGGGGGAGCAGTACTTC
j_call: TRBJ2-7
d_call: NA
v_call: TRBV28
clone_size: once